The 10 T cell receptor beta chains reported below all come from one sample, sequenced in a study of T cells in Graves' hyperthyroidism and ophthalmopathy. From RNA transcripts, TCR beta CDR3 regions were amplified. TCR CDR3 underwent first-round RT-PCR with the HTBI primer set. Using its own MiXCR run on the multiplex PCR reads, TCRdb lists one record per CDR3 protein. This sample yields 490,000 or so distinct CDR3 sequences, of which about 16% are seen a single time; around 32% belongs to the top ten. Sequencing was done on a sample of blood. The receptors stem from a woman aged 30 to 39 with Graves' ophthalmopathy.

The chain has TRBV19 and TRBJ1-1, with TRBD1 as a possible D gene (5 bases). This CDR3 region has 15 residues. V was clipped by 7 bases and J by 5 bases, with 20 bases between them. Germline V gives CDR1 LNHDA, CDR2 SQIVND (reference sequence). The CDR3 spells CASKVTSGRGTEAFF. The CDR3 nucleotides are TGTGCCAGTAAGGTGACATCTGGAAGGGGAACTGAAGCTTTCTTT.

This clonotype was found many times. The chain uses TRBV30 and TRBJ1-4; D not certain. The CDR3 is 14 amino acids. Germline V CDR1 and CDR2: GTSNPN, SVGIG (reference sequence). Trimming removed 2 bases at V and 0 bases at J, with 7 bases between. In DNA form, the CDR3 reads TGTGCCTGGAGTCCAGTAGCAACTAATGAAAAACTGTTTTTT. It translates to CAWSPVATNEKLFF.

Ten or more counts support this clonotype. The V and J genes are TRBV2 and TRBJ1-2; maybe TRBD1 (5 bases). The length of the CDR3 is 10 residues. Germline loops: CDR1 SNHLY, CDR2 FYNNEI. V was pared by 10 bases and J by 7 bases, with 10 bases between. The CDR3 DNA reads as TGTGCCATCAGGGTTGCTGGCTACACCTTC. Protein sequence: CAIRVAGYTF.

The chain recombines TRBV20-1 with TRBJ1-1; the D is unclear. With 4 bases removed from V and 1 base from J, the gap between germline ends came to 7 bases. The CDR3 has 12 residues. Germline V gene sequence: CDR1 DFQATT, CDR2 SNEGSKA (reference sequence). The CDR3, as DNA: TGCAGTGCTACACCGGCGAACACTGAAGCTTTCTTT. Translating it yields CSATPANTEAFF.

The sample holds many counts of this clonotype. The V call is TRBV3-1, the J call TRBJ1-5; TRBD1 matches at 9 bases. V lost 1 base to trimming and J lost 7 bases; unmatched junction nucleotides: 11. CDR3 length equals 17 residues. Germline lookup yields CDR1 LGHDT and CDR2 YNNKEL (reference sequence). The CDR3 region is CASSQGTTGGRGQPQHF. The CDR3 coding sequence is TGTGCCAGCAGCCAAGGGACGACAGGGGGTAGAGGACAGCCCCAGCATTTT.

The table lists this clonotype with many counts. The J gene is TRBJ1-5, the V gene TRBV12-3 or TRBV12-4; the D is unclear. The CDR3 is made up of 14 amino acids. The germline V and J ends were trimmed by 7 bases and 4 bases, with 14 bases remaining between them. DNA of the CDR3: TGTGCCAGCACCGAAACCCGCGGGAATCAGCCCCAGCATTTT. It yields the protein CASTETRGNQPQHF.

The rearrangement uses TRBV5-6 and TRBJ2-7; 8 bases map to TRBD2. Trimming took 4 bases from V and 6 from J; bases not matched to a gene: 9. Germline-derived CDR1 and CDR2 are SGHDT and YYEEEE. The CDR3 sequence is 14 residues long. Here the CDR3 DNA reads TGTGCCAGCAGCCAGTCAGCGGGAGAAGGCGAGCAGTACTTC. As protein: CASSQSAGEGEQYF.

There are many counts of this clonotype. This chain uses TRBV6-1 with TRBJ1-6; 8 nucleotides align to TRBD1. The CDR3 consists of 15 residues. Germline CDR1 is MNHNS and CDR2 is SASEGT. V shed 1 base, J shed 9 bases, and the junction held 5 bases outside the gene matches. CDR3 in amino acids: CASSEVVTGVSPLHF. In DNA, the CDR3 is TGTGCCAGCAGTGAAGTGGTGACAGGGGTTTCACCCCTCCACTTT.

CDR3 amino acids: CASSSTTTANEQFF. The CDR3 DNA is TGTGCCAGCAGCTCCACCACCACCGCCAATGAGCAGTTCTTC. The chain joins TRBV7-9 to TRBJ2-1; unclear D gene. The CDR3 totals 14 residues. Germline V lookup: CDR1 SEHNR, CDR2 FQNEAQ (reference sequence). The V gene lost 4 bases and the J gene lost 6 bases, with 13 bases spanning the gap.

This clonotype was recorded many times. A junction end diverges from the germline sequence, so it may reflect a read error. The chain combines TRBV7-2 with TRBJ2-5; the D is unclear. CDR1 is SGHTA, CDR2 FQGNSA, per germline. This CDR3 is 15 amino acids long. CDR3: CASSLDWRLQGTQYF. CDR3 sequence (DNA): TGTGCCAGCAGCTTAGATTGGCGGCTCCAAGGGACCCAGTACTTC.